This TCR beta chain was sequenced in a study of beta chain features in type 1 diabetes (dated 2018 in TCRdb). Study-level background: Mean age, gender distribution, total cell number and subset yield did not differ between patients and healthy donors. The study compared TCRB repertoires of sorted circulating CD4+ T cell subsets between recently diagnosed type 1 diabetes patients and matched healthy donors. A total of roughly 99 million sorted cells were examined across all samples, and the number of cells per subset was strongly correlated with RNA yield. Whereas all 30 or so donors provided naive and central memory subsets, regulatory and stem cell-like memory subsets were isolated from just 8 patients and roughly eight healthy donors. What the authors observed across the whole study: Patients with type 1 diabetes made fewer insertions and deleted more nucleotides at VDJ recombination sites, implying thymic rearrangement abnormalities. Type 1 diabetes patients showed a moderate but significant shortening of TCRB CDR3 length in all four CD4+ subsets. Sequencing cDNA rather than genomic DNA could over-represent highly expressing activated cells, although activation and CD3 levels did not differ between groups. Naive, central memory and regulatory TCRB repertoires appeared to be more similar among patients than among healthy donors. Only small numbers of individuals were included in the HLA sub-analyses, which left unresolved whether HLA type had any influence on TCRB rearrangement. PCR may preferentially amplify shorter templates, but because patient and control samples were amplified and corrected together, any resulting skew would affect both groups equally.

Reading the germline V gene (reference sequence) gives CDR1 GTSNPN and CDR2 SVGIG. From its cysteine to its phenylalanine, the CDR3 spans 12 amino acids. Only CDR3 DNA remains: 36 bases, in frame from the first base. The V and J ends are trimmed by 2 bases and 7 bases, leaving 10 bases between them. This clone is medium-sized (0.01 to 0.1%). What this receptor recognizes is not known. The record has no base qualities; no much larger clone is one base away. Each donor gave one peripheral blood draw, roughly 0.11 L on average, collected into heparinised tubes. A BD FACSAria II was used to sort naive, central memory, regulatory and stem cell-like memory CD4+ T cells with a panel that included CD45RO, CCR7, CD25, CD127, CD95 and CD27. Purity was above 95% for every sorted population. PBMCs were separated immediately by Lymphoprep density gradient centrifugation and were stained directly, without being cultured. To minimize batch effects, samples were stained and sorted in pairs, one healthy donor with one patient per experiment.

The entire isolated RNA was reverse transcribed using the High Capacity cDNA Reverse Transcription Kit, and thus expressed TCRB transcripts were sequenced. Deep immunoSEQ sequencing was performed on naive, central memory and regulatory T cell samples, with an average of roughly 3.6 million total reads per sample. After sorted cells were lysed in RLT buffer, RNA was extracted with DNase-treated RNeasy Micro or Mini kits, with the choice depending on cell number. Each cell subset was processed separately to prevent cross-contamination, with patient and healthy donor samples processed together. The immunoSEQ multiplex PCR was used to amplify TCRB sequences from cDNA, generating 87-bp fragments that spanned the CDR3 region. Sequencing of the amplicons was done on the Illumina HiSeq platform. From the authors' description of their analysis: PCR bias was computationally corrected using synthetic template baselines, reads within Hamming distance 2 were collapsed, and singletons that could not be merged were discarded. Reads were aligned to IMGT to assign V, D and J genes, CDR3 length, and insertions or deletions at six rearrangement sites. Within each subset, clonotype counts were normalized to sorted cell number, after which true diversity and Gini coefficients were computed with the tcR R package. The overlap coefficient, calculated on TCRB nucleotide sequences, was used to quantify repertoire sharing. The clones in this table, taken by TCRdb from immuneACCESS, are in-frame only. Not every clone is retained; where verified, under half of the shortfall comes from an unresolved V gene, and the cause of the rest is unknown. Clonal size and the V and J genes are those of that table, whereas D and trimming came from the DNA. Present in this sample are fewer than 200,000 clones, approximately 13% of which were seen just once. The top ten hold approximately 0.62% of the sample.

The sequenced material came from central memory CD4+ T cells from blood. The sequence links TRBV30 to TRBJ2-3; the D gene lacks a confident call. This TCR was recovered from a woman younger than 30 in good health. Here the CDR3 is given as CAWSRGLNTQYF. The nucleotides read TGTGCCTGGAGTCGTGGGCTTAATACGCAGTATTTT.